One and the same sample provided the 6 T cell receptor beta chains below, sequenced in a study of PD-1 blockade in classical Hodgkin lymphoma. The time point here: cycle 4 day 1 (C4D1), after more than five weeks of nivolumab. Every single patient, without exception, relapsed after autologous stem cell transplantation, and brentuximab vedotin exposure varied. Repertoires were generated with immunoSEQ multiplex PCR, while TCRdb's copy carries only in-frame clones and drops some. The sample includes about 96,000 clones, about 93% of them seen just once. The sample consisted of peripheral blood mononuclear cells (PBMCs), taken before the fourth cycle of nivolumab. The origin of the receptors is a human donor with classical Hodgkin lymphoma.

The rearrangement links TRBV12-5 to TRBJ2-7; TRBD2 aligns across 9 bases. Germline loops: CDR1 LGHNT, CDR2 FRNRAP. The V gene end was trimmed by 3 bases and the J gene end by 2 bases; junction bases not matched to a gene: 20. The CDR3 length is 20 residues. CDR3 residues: CASGFGTTGTSINFPYEQYF. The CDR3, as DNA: TGTGCTAGTGGTTTTGGAACCACCGGGACTAGCATTAATTTCCCCTACGAGCAGTACTTC.

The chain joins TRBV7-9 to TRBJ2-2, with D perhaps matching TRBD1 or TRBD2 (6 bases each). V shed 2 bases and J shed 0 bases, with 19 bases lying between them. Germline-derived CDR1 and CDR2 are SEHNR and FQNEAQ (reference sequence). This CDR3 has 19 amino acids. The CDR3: CASSLLGGQSRPNTGELFF. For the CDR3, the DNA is TGTGCCAGCAGCTTATTGGGAGGACAGAGCCGCCCGAACACCGGGGAGCTGTTTTTT.

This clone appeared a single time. CDR3 coding DNA: TGTGCCAGCAGCCGAGTCGAGAACTACGAGCAGTACTTC. This gives the protein CASSRVENYEQYF. The chain joins TRBV5-4 to TRBJ2-7; D remains ambiguous. The CDR3 has 13 amino acids. V was trimmed by 4 bases and J by 3 bases, leaving 11 bases between them. Per the germline V gene, CDR1 is SGHNT and CDR2 is YYREEE (reference sequence).

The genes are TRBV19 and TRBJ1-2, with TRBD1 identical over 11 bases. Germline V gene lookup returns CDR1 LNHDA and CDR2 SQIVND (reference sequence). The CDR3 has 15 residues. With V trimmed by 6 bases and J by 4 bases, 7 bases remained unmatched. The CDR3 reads CASSAPGQGGYGYTF. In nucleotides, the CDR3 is TGTGCCAGTAGCGCTCCGGGACAGGGGGGCTATGGCTACACCTTC.

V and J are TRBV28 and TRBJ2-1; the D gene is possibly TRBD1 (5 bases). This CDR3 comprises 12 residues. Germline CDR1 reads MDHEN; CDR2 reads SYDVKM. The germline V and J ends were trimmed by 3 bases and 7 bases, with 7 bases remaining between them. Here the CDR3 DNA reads TGTGCCAGCAGTTTTAGGGGTAATGAGCAGTTCTTC. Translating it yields CASSFRGNEQFF.

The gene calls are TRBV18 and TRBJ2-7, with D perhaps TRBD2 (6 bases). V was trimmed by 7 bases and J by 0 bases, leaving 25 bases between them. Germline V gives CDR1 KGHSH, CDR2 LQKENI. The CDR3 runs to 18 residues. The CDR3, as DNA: TGTGCCAGCTTCGAGAGGGGTGGAGGGGAGTCGAGCTCCTACGAGCAGTACTTC. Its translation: CASFERGGGESSSYEQYF. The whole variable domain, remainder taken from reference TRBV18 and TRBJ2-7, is NAGVMQNPRHLVRRRGQEARLRCSPMKGHSHVYWYRQLPEEGLKFMVYLQKENIIDESGMPKERFSAEFPKEGPSILRIQQVVRGDSAAYFCASFERGGGESSSYEQYFGPGTRLTVT.